The 12 T cell receptor beta chains below come from one sample, sequenced in a study of long-term antiretroviral therapy in people with HIV. Researchers report immunoSEQ v3.0 was run at survey level. Sequenced by immunoSEQ multiplex PCR; TCRdb stores in-frame clones only, minus some. The top ten hold less than 4.5% of the sample, which has roughly 42,000 clones, around 85% seen once. The specimen was unsorted PBMCs, collected 1.2 years after starting antiretroviral therapy. The receptors originated from a woman in her fifties or sixties with HIV.

The DNA of the CDR3 is TGCAGCGTGGGGATTCTTGCCCCTGGAAACACCATATATTTT. Residues: CSVGILAPGNTIYF. The J gene is TRBJ1-3, the V gene TRBV29-1; D ambiguous. Trimming stripped 6 bases from V and 2 bases from J, with 14 bases between. Germline-derived CDR1 and CDR2 are SQVTM and ANQGSEA. There are 14 residues in the CDR3.

The chain combines TRBV5-5 with TRBJ2-7; 8 bases fit TRBD1. V trimming: 3 bases; J trimming: 1 base; junction bases outside the gene matches: 9. CDR1 is SGHKS and CDR2 is YYEKEE in the germline V gene (reference sequence). The CDR3 covers 16 residues. The CDR3 sequence is CASSSSGTGPSYEQYF. The CDR3 region has the DNA TGTGCCAGCAGCTCGTCCGGGACAGGACCATCCTACGAGCAGTACTTC. Drawing the rest from reference TRBV5-5 and TRBJ2-7, the complete variable domain is DAGVTQSPTHLIKTRGQQVTLRCSPISGHKSVSWYQQVLGQGPQFIFQYYEKEERGRGNFPDRFSARQFPNYSSELNVNALLLGDSALYLCASSSSGTGPSYEQYFGPGTRLTVT.

The chain recombines TRBV2 with TRBJ2-7; either TRBD1 or TRBD2 may supply D (5 bases each). The CDR3 is 12 amino acids. Trimming left V 7 bases short and J 4 bases short, with 11 bases between. CDR1 and CDR2 from the germline V gene are SNHLY and FYNNEI. The CDR3 spells CASTGDGYEQYF. The CDR3 DNA reads as TGTGCCAGCACTGGGGACGGGTACGAGCAGTACTTC. Using reference TRBV2 and TRBJ2-7 for the parts outside the CDR3, the full variable domain is EPEVTQTPSHQVTQMGQEVILRCVPISNHLYFYWYRQILGQKVEFLVSFYNNEISEKSEIFDDQFSVERPDGSNFTLKIRSTKLEDSAMYFCASTGDGYEQYFGPGTRLTVT.

A single count supports this clone. The V call is TRBV15, the J call TRBJ2-7; D may match TRBD1 or TRBD2 (7 bases each). Germline loops: CDR1 LNHNV, CDR2 YYDKDF (reference sequence). V was cut by 0 bases and J by 7 bases, with 13 bases left in between. The CDR3 extends over 14 amino acids. The CDR3 protein is CATSRDPRGGEQYF. The CDR3 DNA sequence: TGTGCCACCAGCAGAGATCCCAGGGGGGGGGAGCAGTACTTC. The variable domain in full, with the rest retrieved from reference TRBV15 and TRBJ2-7, is DAMVIQNPRYQVTQFGKPVTLSCSQTLNHNVMYWYQQKSSQAPKLLFHYYDKDFNNEADTPDNFQSRRPNTSFCFLDIRSPGLGDTAMYLCATSRDPRGGEQYFGPGTRLTVT.

The chain is built from TRBV7-9 and TRBJ2-3; D call uncertain. CDR3 length: 12 residues. Germline loops: CDR1 SEHNR, CDR2 FQNEAQ (reference sequence). V was shortened by 5 bases and J by 2 bases, with 5 bases between the two germline ends. This chain's CDR3 is CASSPTTDTQYF. CDR3 sequence (DNA): TGTGCCAGCAGCCCAACCACAGATACGCAGTATTTT.

The chain recombines TRBV15 with TRBJ2-7; unclear D gene. The CDR3 is made up of 14 amino acids. Trimming pared 1 base from V and 2 bases from J, leaving 9 bases between. Germline CDR1 is LNHNV and CDR2 is YYDKDF (reference sequence). The CDR3 region is CATSRGPGPYEQYF. CDR3 nucleotide sequence: TGTGCCACCAGCAGAGGCCCGGGCCCCTACGAGCAGTACTTC.

The chain carries TRBV5-1 and TRBJ2-7, with TRBD1 matching over 8 bases. Germline V gene data show CDR1 as SGHRS and CDR2 as YFSETQ. Unmatched junction bases numbered 9, after V lost 4 bases and J lost 0 bases. This CDR3 region has 16 residues. CDR3 nucleotides: TGCGCCAGCAGCCAGCCCCGGGACAGGAGCTCCTACGAGCAGTACTTC. Protein: CASSQPRDRSSYEQYF. The full variable domain, its missing parts supplied by reference TRBV5-1 and TRBJ2-7, is KAGVTQTPRYLIKTRGQQVTLSCSPISGHRSVSWYQQTPGQGLQFLFEYFSETQRNKGNFPGRFSGRQFSNSRSEMNVSTLELGDSALYLCASSQPRDRSSYEQYFGPGTRLTVT.

The J gene is TRBJ1-1, the V gene TRBV5-1; 7 bases agree with TRBD1. The germline gives CDR1 SGHRS, CDR2 YFSETQ. After removal of 4 bases from V and 4 bases from J, the junction contained 7 bases not matched to a gene. The CDR3 loop spans 14 amino acids. CDR3 nucleotides: TGCGCCAGCAGCGCCGGACAGGCGAGCACTGAAGCTTTCTTT. Its protein product is CASSAGQASTEAFF.

This clone is a singleton in its sample. This sequence joins TRBV10-3 and TRBJ2-7, with D perhaps TRBD1 or TRBD2 (5 bases each). The CDR3 has 15 amino acids. The V gene's germline CDR1 is ENHRY and CDR2 SYGVKD. V lost 2 bases to trimming and J lost 9 bases, with 20 bases between them. CDR3 residues: CAISETRDGPSGQYF. The CDR3, as DNA: TGTGCCATCAGTGAGACCCGGGACGGCCCGTCCGGGCAGTACTTC.

This clone was seen a few times. This chain uses TRBV20-1 with TRBJ1-1; D call uncertain. The CDR3 runs 11 residues. Germline values: CDR1 DFQATT, CDR2 SNEGSKA (reference sequence). V shed 3 bases and J shed 1 base, with 3 bases lying between them. CDR3 sequence: CSARPNTEAFF. The CDR3 region has the DNA TGCAGTGCTAGGCCGAACACTGAAGCTTTCTTT.

The V gene is TRBV4-1, the J gene TRBJ2-7; a possible D gene is TRBD2 (5 bases). The CDR3 consists of 15 residues. V was trimmed by 0 bases and J by 0 bases, leaving 9 bases between them. Germline CDR1 MGHRA, CDR2 YSYEKL. DNA for the CDR3: TGCGCCAGCAGCCAAGATCCAGCGGTCTCCTACGAGCAGTACTTC. Translated: CASSQDPAVSYEQYF.

The chain is built from TRBV10-3 and TRBJ2-1; D is perhaps TRBD1 (6 bases). This CDR3 contains 12 residues. V lost 7 bases to trimming and J lost 5 bases, with 9 bases between them. Germline V lookup: CDR1 ENHRY, CDR2 SYGVKD. The CDR3, as DNA: TGTGCCATCACCGGACAGAACAATGAGCAGTTCTTC. The encoded protein is CAITGQNNEQFF.